This T cell receptor (beta chain) was recorded in a study of siplizumab effects on memory and regulatory T cells. Libraries were prepared by immunoSEQ multiplex PCR; TCRdb keeps only in-frame clonotypes and omits some of them. The repertoire holds roughly 82,000 clones, with roughly 89% as singletons. This CDR3 has 13 residues. Germline lookup yields CDR1 MNHEY and CDR2 SVGAGI. J lost 10 bases, V lost 8 bases, and 13 bases had no gene match. The sample taken for sequencing was Tregs sorted from blood. The receptor's source is a human donor in good health. The chain uses TRBV6-5 and TRBJ1-2; 7 bases line up with TRBD1. The CDR3 reads CASSLQLQGVYTF. The CDR3 bases are TGTGCCAGCTCCCTACAACTCCAGGGGGTCTACACCTTC.